The rows below give T cell receptor beta chains drawn from one sample of a study of shared T cell receptors in the human thymus. The method was immunoSEQ multiplex PCR; TCRdb's version includes in-frame clones alone and lacks a portion of them. The sample includes about 730,000 clones, 80% to 90% of them seen just once. This sample also belongs to another study, concerning human thymus T cells.

The sample comprised thymocytes. The receptor source for this set is a girl under three years old with a congenital heart defect. Both conserved end residues are part of each CDR3. A D gene is named only where the DNA matches it firmly. Some rows have no size entry. The others give once, few or many, or a class for an expanded clone.

j_call: TRBJ1-4
v_call: TRBV6-5
d_call: .
clone_size: .
cdr3_nt: TGTGCCAGCAGTTCGACAATGGAATTAGACAGGAGGAAACTGTTTTTT
cdr3_aa: CASSSTMELDRRKLFF

j_call: TRBJ1-1
v_call: TRBV11-2
d_call: TRBD1
clone_size: .
cdr3_nt: TGTGCCAGCAGCTCCCGACAGGGAATAGTTTGGGACACTGAAGCTTTCTTT
cdr3_aa: CASSSRQGIVWDTEAFF

j_call: TRBJ1-5
v_call: TRBV30
d_call: TRBD1
clone_size: .
cdr3_nt: TGTGCCTGGGCCAACAGGGGGAATCAGCCCCAGCATTTT
cdr3_aa: CAWANRGNQPQHF

j_call: TRBJ2-5
v_call: TRBV10-3
d_call: .
clone_size: .
cdr3_nt: TGTGCCATCAGTGAGTCGAGACGGGGAAAAGAGACCCAGTACTTC
cdr3_aa: CAISESRRGKETQYF

j_call: TRBJ2-1
v_call: TRBV28
d_call: .
clone_size: .
cdr3_nt: TGTGCCAGCAGGCAGGGTCCCCTGGGGCAGTTCTTC
cdr3_aa: CASRQGPLGQFF

j_call: TRBJ1-1
v_call: TRBV13
d_call: TRBD1
clone_size: .
cdr3_nt: TGTGCCAGCCGCCCGCAGGGGGCGAGAGCTGAAGCTTTCTTT
cdr3_aa: CASRPQGARAEAFF

j_call: TRBJ1-2
v_call: TRBV27
d_call: .
clone_size: .
cdr3_nt: TGTGCCAGCAGTTTACATCAGACTAACTATGGCTACACCTTC
cdr3_aa: CASSLHQTNYGYTF

j_call: TRBJ2-1
v_call: TRBV19
d_call: TRBD2
clone_size: few
cdr3_nt: TGTGCCAGTAGTATACCAAGACTAGCCAATGAGCAGTTCTTC
cdr3_aa: CASSIPRLANEQFF

j_call: TRBJ1-1
v_call: TRBV7-2
d_call: .
clone_size: .
cdr3_nt: TGTGCCAGCAGCTCCCCTCCGGGCAGGGAGGGTGAAGCTTTCTTT
cdr3_aa: CASSSPPGREGEAFF

j_call: TRBJ1-2
v_call: TRBV12-5
d_call: .
clone_size: .
cdr3_nt: TGTGCTAGTGGTTTGGTACGAAGGGGCAGGGACTATGGCTACACCTTC
cdr3_aa: CASGLVRRGRDYGYTF

j_call: TRBJ1-1
v_call: TRBV5-1
d_call: .
clone_size: .
cdr3_nt: TGCGCCAGCAGCTTGGTTTCCCACAGGTATCTGAGAAGCACTGAAGCTTTCTTT
cdr3_aa: CASSLVSHRYLRSTEAFF

j_call: TRBJ2-7
v_call: TRBV6-5
d_call: .
clone_size: once
cdr3_nt: TGTGCCAGCAGTTACTCGACAGGACTCGAGCAGTACTTC
cdr3_aa: CASSYSTGLEQYF

j_call: TRBJ1-2
v_call: TRBV11-2
d_call: .
clone_size: once
cdr3_nt: TGTGCCAGCAGCTTAGACCCTATCCGGGATAACTATGGCTACACCTTC
cdr3_aa: CASSLDPIRDNYGYTF

j_call: TRBJ1-2
v_call: TRBV19
d_call: TRBD1
clone_size: .
cdr3_nt: TGTGCCAGTAGGCGTAAGGACAGGGGTATGGGTGGCTACACCTTC
cdr3_aa: CASRRKDRGMGGYTF

j_call: TRBJ1-2
v_call: TRBV6-5
d_call: .
clone_size: .
cdr3_nt: TGTGCCAGCAGTGATTTCGACAGGAACTATGGCTACACCTTC
cdr3_aa: CASSDFDRNYGYTF

j_call: TRBJ2-7
v_call: TRBV29-1
d_call: .
clone_size: once
cdr3_nt: TGCAGCGCCCGGGACAACCCAACCTACGAGCAGTACTTC
cdr3_aa: CSARDNPTYEQYF

j_call: TRBJ1-1
v_call: TRBV6-6
d_call: .
clone_size: .
cdr3_nt: TGTGCCAGCAGTTACCCAAGACTAGGAGGGGACACTGAAGCTTTCTTT
cdr3_aa: CASSYPRLGGDTEAFF

j_call: TRBJ1-6
v_call: TRBV4-3
d_call: TRBD1
clone_size: once
cdr3_nt: TGCGCCAGCAGCCAAGAGGGGTGGCGACAGGGTTTATCACCCCTCCACTTT
cdr3_aa: CASSQEGWRQGLSPLHF

j_call: TRBJ2-7
v_call: TRBV5-1
d_call: TRBD2
clone_size: .
cdr3_nt: TGCGCCAGCAGCTTGCCGCGGGAGTCCTACGAGCAGTACTTC
cdr3_aa: CASSLPRESYEQYF

j_call: TRBJ1-5
v_call: TRBV19
d_call: .
clone_size: .
cdr3_nt: TGTGCCAGTAGTCCGCCCCCTACCGGGAATCAGCCCCAGCATTTT
cdr3_aa: CASSPPPTGNQPQHF

j_call: TRBJ1-5
v_call: TRBV6-1
d_call: .
clone_size: once
cdr3_nt: TGTGCCAGCAGTGAAGGATTGGGCGGGCAGCCCGAGCATTTT
cdr3_aa: CASSEGLGGQPEHF

j_call: TRBJ1-6
v_call: TRBV4-2
d_call: .
clone_size: .
cdr3_nt: TGTGCCAGCAGCCAAGATCTCACTAGACCTTCGCATTCACCCCTCCACTTT
cdr3_aa: CASSQDLTRPSHSPLHF

j_call: TRBJ2-3
v_call: TRBV5-1
d_call: .
clone_size: .
cdr3_nt: TGCGCCAGCAGCTTCCGGACAGAGACGAGCACAGATACGCAGTATTTT
cdr3_aa: CASSFRTETSTDTQYF

j_call: TRBJ1-1
v_call: TRBV9
d_call: TRBD1
clone_size: once
cdr3_nt: TGTGCCAGCAGCGAGGGACAGGGGTGTACTGAAGCTTTCTTT
cdr3_aa: CASSEGQGCTEAFF

j_call: TRBJ2-2
v_call: TRBV5-1
d_call: TRBD1
clone_size: .
cdr3_nt: TGCGCCAGCAGCTTGGCCTTGGACAGGGGGGCCGCCGGGGAGCTGTTTTTT
cdr3_aa: CASSLALDRGAAGELFF

j_call: TRBJ1-2
v_call: TRBV27
d_call: .
clone_size: .
cdr3_nt: TGTGCCAGCAGTTTATCGCCCCCTGGACCTTCGACACAGGGTCCCTATGGCTACACCTTC
cdr3_aa: CASSLSPPGPSTQGPYGYTF

j_call: TRBJ1-1
v_call: TRBV20-1
d_call: .
clone_size: .
cdr3_nt: TGCAGTGCTAGAGATGTCTGGCCAGCTTTCTTT
cdr3_aa: CSARDVWPAFF

j_call: TRBJ2-7
v_call: TRBV19
d_call: .
clone_size: .
cdr3_nt: TGTGCCAGTAGTCGAAACAGGGTCGCCCCTTACGAGCAGTACTTC
cdr3_aa: CASSRNRVAPYEQYF

j_call: TRBJ2-1
v_call: TRBV15
d_call: TRBD2
clone_size: .
cdr3_nt: TGTGCCACCAGCGGAGGACTAGCGGGGGAAACCTACAATGAGCAGTTCTTC
cdr3_aa: CATSGGLAGETYNEQFF

j_call: TRBJ2-6
v_call: TRBV6-1
d_call: .
clone_size: .
cdr3_nt: TGTGCCAGCAGTGAATTGACAACAACCTTCTCTGGGGCCAACGTCCTGACTTTC
cdr3_aa: CASSELTTTFSGANVLTF

j_call: TRBJ2-7
v_call: TRBV5-1
d_call: .
clone_size: .
cdr3_nt: TGCGCCAGCAGCTTGGAGGAGGACGGAAAAGAGCAGTACTTC
cdr3_aa: CASSLEEDGKEQYF

j_call: TRBJ1-2
v_call: TRBV19
d_call: TRBD1
clone_size: .
cdr3_nt: TGTGCCAGTAGTTTTCCGGACAGGGAGTATGGCTACACCTTC
cdr3_aa: CASSFPDREYGYTF

j_call: TRBJ2-5
v_call: TRBV5-6
d_call: TRBD2
clone_size: .
cdr3_nt: TGTGCCAGCAGCTCGGAGACTAGCGGGGGGGCCGAATCCGAGGAGACCCAGTACTTC
cdr3_aa: CASSSETSGGAESEETQYF

j_call: TRBJ2-5
v_call: TRBV19
d_call: TRBD2
clone_size: .
cdr3_nt: TGTGCCAGTAGTCATTCTAGCGGGGGGGGGCGGATCCTCCAAGAGACCCAGTACTTC
cdr3_aa: CASSHSSGGGRILQETQYF

j_call: TRBJ1-5
v_call: TRBV5-7
d_call: .
clone_size: .
cdr3_nt: TGTGCCAGCAGCGAACATAATAGCAATCAGCCCCAGCATTTT
cdr3_aa: CASSEHNSNQPQHF

j_call: TRBJ2-3
v_call: TRBV5-1
d_call: TRBD2
clone_size: once
cdr3_nt: TGCGCCAGCAGCCCCCACACTAGCGGGGGGGCCGCAGATACGCAGTATTTT
cdr3_aa: CASSPHTSGGAADTQYF

j_call: TRBJ2-5
v_call: TRBV4-3
d_call: TRBD2
clone_size: .
cdr3_nt: TGCGCCAGCAGTCCGTCGCGGGGAGGGTTCGAGACCCAGTACTTC
cdr3_aa: CASSPSRGGFETQYF

j_call: TRBJ2-7
v_call: TRBV29-1
d_call: .
clone_size: .
cdr3_nt: TGCAGCGTTGAAGATCCGGACAGCCAGGCCTACGAGCAGTACTTC
cdr3_aa: CSVEDPDSQAYEQYF

j_call: TRBJ2-2
v_call: TRBV19
d_call: .
clone_size: .
cdr3_nt: TGTGCCAGTAGTATGGGGTCGAAGGGGGTCGGGGAGCTGTTTTTT
cdr3_aa: CASSMGSKGVGELFF

j_call: TRBJ1-2
v_call: TRBV10-3
d_call: .
clone_size: .
cdr3_nt: TGTGCCATCAGTGAGTCGATTAGGACTAGCTATGGCTACACCTTC
cdr3_aa: CAISESIRTSYGYTF

j_call: TRBJ1-4
v_call: TRBV6-5
d_call: TRBD1
clone_size: .
cdr3_nt: TGTGCCAGCAGCCGCAGGGGGACAACTAATGAAAAACTGTTTTTT
cdr3_aa: CASSRRGTTNEKLFF

j_call: TRBJ2-3
v_call: TRBV6-1
d_call: TRBD2
clone_size: .
cdr3_nt: TGTGCCAGCAGTGAATGGGGACTAGCGGGGGGGAGGGCGAGCACAGATACGCAGTATTTT
cdr3_aa: CASSEWGLAGGRASTDTQYF

j_call: TRBJ2-2
v_call: TRBV14
d_call: TRBD1
clone_size: .
cdr3_nt: TGTGCCAGCAGCCGGGACAGTGACACCGGGGAGCTGTTTTTT
cdr3_aa: CASSRDSDTGELFF